What follows are 21 T cell receptor beta chains derived from one specimen sequenced in a study of beta chain features in type 1 diabetes. Sequenced material consisted of expressed TCRB transcripts (all of the isolated RNA was reverse transcribed). The protocol was immunoSEQ multiplex PCR, while the TCRdb copy is restricted to in-frame clones and leaves out a portion. The sample includes almost 350,000 clones, less than 20% of them seen just once. The sequencing sample was made of naive CD4+ T cells from blood. These receptors all stem from a young woman in good health.

This clone has a handful of counts. The chain carries TRBV2 and TRBJ2-5; D not certain. Germline-derived CDR1 and CDR2 are SNHLY and FYNNEI. Trimming took off 6 bases at V and 1 base at J, with 15 bases between the two ends. The CDR3 length is 15 residues. The DNA for the CDR3 is TGTGCCAGCAGCCGCTACAGTATCCTCCAAGAGACCCAGTACTTC. Protein product: CASSRYSILQETQYF.

This clone was detected only a few times. The chain employs TRBV14 and TRBJ2-5; TRBD2 matches 15 bases. Per germline, CDR1 SGHDN and CDR2 FVKESK. V was clipped by 3 bases and J by 14 bases; unmatched bases: 16. The CDR3 spans 17 residues. CDR3: CASSQRTTGTSGGPHYF. The CDR3, as DNA: TGTGCCAGCAGCCAGAGAACGACCGGGACTAGCGGGGGGCCTCATTACTTC.

This clone was seen more than once but under ten times. CDR3 loop: CASSLETSHGYTF. The CDR3 DNA is TGTGCCAGCAGCCTAGAAACGAGCCATGGCTACACCTTC. J is TRBJ1-2 and V is TRBV28; D call uncertain. Trimming took 6 bases from V and 6 from J, leaving 14 bases between them. The CDR3 is 13 residues long. The germline CDR1 and CDR2 sequences are MDHEN and SYDVKM.

The table lists this clone with a few counts. The chain carries TRBV7-8 and TRBJ1-6; 9 bases match TRBD1. This CDR3 contains 15 residues. Trimming at V came to 5 bases and at J to 10 bases, leaving 9 bases not matched to a gene. Germline V CDR1 and CDR2: SGHVS, FQNEAQ. CDR3 residues: CASSTGQGLGSPLHF. CDR3 coding DNA: TGTGCCAGCAGCACAGGACAGGGGCTTGGATCACCCCTCCACTTT.

This clone was counted only a few times. The chain employs TRBV19 and TRBJ2-5, with TRBD1 identical over 10 bases. Germline trimming cut 5 bases from V and 2 bases from J; bases unmatched to any gene: 8. CDR1 and CDR2 (germline): LNHDA, SQIVND (reference sequence). The CDR3 has 16 amino acids. CDR3 DNA sequence: TGTGCCAGTAGTCCCCGGGACAGGGGAGCACAAGAGACCCAGTACTTC. Amino acid sequence: CASSPRDRGAQETQYF.

The rearrangement links TRBV30 to TRBJ2-1; possible D gene TRBD2, 6 bases. V was clipped by 2 bases and J by 4 bases, with 15 bases between them. The germline CDR1 and CDR2 sequences are GTSNPN and SVGIG (reference sequence). CDR3 size: 15 residues. In DNA, the CDR3 is TGTGCCTGGAGTACTTTAAGGCGGGGTTACAATGAGCAGTTCTTC. This sequence encodes CAWSTLRRGYNEQFF.

A few counts support this clone. The chain is built from TRBV7-9 and TRBJ2-7, with D maybe TRBD1 (5 bases). The CDR3 covers 12 residues. Deletions cut 8 bases from V and 4 bases from J, with 12 bases between. Per the germline V gene, CDR1 is SEHNR and CDR2 is FQNEAQ (reference sequence). The CDR3 sequence: CASGREGYEQYF. In nucleotides, the CDR3 is TGTGCCAGCGGCAGGGAAGGGTACGAGCAGTACTTC.

The chain combines TRBV4-1 with TRBJ2-7; 8 nucleotides match TRBD1. From germline, CDR1 is MGHRA and CDR2 YSYEKL. V was clipped by 2 bases and J by 5 bases; unmatched bases: 5. This CDR3 contains 14 residues. CDR3 protein: CASSQWTGTDEQYF. CDR3 DNA sequence: TGCGCCAGCAGCCAATGGACAGGGACCGACGAGCAGTACTTC.

This clone was seen only a few times. This chain links TRBV28 with TRBJ2-1; a possible D gene is TRBD2 (5 bases). V shed 3 bases and J shed 4 bases, with 7 bases lying between them. CDR3 length: 13 residues. The V gene's germline CDR1 is MDHEN and CDR2 SYDVKM. CDR3 region: CASSLTGYNEQFF. CDR3 DNA sequence: TGTGCCAGCAGTTTGACGGGGTACAATGAGCAGTTCTTC. Using reference TRBV28 and TRBJ2-1 for the parts outside the CDR3, the full variable domain is DVKVTQSSRYLVKRTGEKVFLECVQDMDHENMFWYRQDPGLGLRLIYFSYDVKMKEKGDIPEGYSVSREKKERFSLILESASTNQTSMYLCASSLTGYNEQFFGPGTRLTVL.

This sequence joins TRBV9 and TRBJ2-5, with TRBD2 matching over 13 bases. The CDR3 covers 18 residues. The germline V gene has CDR1 SGDLS and CDR2 YYNGEE. V lost 4 bases, J lost 5 bases, and 14 bases stayed unmatched. The CDR3, as DNA: TGTGCCAGCAGCTCAGGACTACTAGCGGGAGGGACTAGGGAGACCCAGTACTTC. Protein product: CASSSGLLAGGTRETQYF.

V gene TRBV5-1 combines with J gene TRBJ2-1; perhaps TRBD2 as D (6 bases). The V end was cut by 4 bases, the J end by 3 bases, with 11 bases between. Germline assignment: CDR1 SGHRS and CDR2 YFSETQ. This CDR3 spans 14 amino acids. The chain's CDR3 is CASSVDYLYNEQFF. For the CDR3, the DNA is TGCGCCAGCAGCGTGGACTACCTCTACAATGAGCAGTTCTTC.

Details on this clone: The same CDR3 can be traced to other DNA sequences in this sample. This sequence joins TRBV27 and TRBJ1-5; D call uncertain. The length of the CDR3 is 15 residues. Germline values: CDR1 MNHEY, CDR2 SMNVEV (reference sequence). Between the trimmed V and J ends, which lost 2 bases and 0 bases, there was a span of 8 bases. CDR3 sequence (DNA): TGTGCCAGCAGTTTAGAAGGGAGTAGCAATCAGCCCCAGCATTTT. Encoded protein: CASSLEGSSNQPQHF.

The chain recombines TRBV29-1 with TRBJ1-1; 8 nucleotides line up with TRBD1. This CDR3 has 13 residues. V was clipped by 4 bases and J by 5 bases; unmatched bases: 6. Germline CDR1 is SQVTM and CDR2 is ANQGSEA. The CDR3 bases are TGCAGCGTTGTTCCAGGGGGCGTAACTGAAGCTTTCTTT. Its protein product is CSVVPGGVTEAFF.

The V call is TRBV5-4, the J call TRBJ2-3, with TRBD1 as a possible D gene (6 bases). Germline V gene sequence: CDR1 SGHNT, CDR2 YYREEE (reference sequence). V was trimmed by 4 bases and J by 5 bases, leaving 8 bases between them. The CDR3 sequence is 12 residues long. Here the CDR3 DNA reads TGTGCCAGCAGCAAGGGGGTAGATACGCAGTATTTT. Translating it yields CASSKGVDTQYF.

The V call is TRBV30, the J call TRBJ1-1; no definite D call. Germline loops: CDR1 GTSNPN, CDR2 SVGIG (reference sequence). The CDR3 consists of 10 residues. The CDR3 protein is CVARNTEAFF. The CDR3 bases are TGTGTGGCTCGGAACACTGAAGCTTTCTTT. The full variable domain, rest sourced from reference TRBV30 and TRBJ1-1, is SQTIHQWPATLVQPVGSPLSLECTVEGTSNPNLYWYRQAAGRGLQLLFYSVGIGQISSEVPQNLSASRPQDRQFILSSKKLLLSDSGFYLCVARNTEAFFGQGTRLTVV.

The rearrangement uses TRBV6-1 and TRBJ1-2; 7 bases line up with TRBD1. Germline trimming cut 6 bases from V and 3 bases from J; bases unmatched to any gene: 4. CDR3 length equals 13 residues. CDR1 is MNHNS, CDR2 SASEGT, per germline. The CDR3 bases are TGTGCCAGCAGAGAGGGGACAGACTATGGCTACACCTTC. Protein: CASREGTDYGYTF.

The chain recombines TRBV6-1 with TRBJ2-2; tentative D call: TRBD2 (7 bases). This CDR3 spans 15 amino acids. Germline V lookup: CDR1 MNHNS, CDR2 SASEGT. V was pared by 1 base and J by 5 bases, with 11 bases between. The DNA for the CDR3 is TGTGCCAGCAGTGAAGGCGGGGGCGGGACCGGGGAGCTGTTTTTT. It is translated as CASSEGGGGTGELFF.

Concerning this clone itself: The sample contains more than one DNA sequence encoding this CDR3. CDR3 sequence reads: CASSPGQGSSYEQYF. The DNA of the CDR3 is TGCGCCAGCAGCCCAGGACAGGGGAGCTCCTACGAGCAGTACTTC. This rearrangement joins TRBV5-1 to TRBJ2-7, with 9 bases lining up with TRBD1. The CDR3 runs to 15 residues. V shed 4 bases, J shed 0 bases, and the junction held 5 bases outside the gene matches. The V gene's germline CDR1 is SGHRS and CDR2 YFSETQ. The whole variable domain, remainder taken from reference TRBV5-1 and TRBJ2-7, is KAGVTQTPRYLIKTRGQQVTLSCSPISGHRSVSWYQQTPGQGLQFLFEYFSETQRNKGNFPGRFSGRQFSNSRSEMNVSTLELGDSALYLCASSPGQGSSYEQYFGPGTRLTVT.

CDR3 in amino acids: CASSQDGASGDVWDEQFF. CDR3 sequence (DNA): TGTGCCAGCAGCCAAGATGGGGCTAGCGGGGATGTCTGGGATGAGCAGTTCTTC. This chain links TRBV4-2 with TRBJ2-1, with 9 bases matching TRBD2. From germline, CDR1 is LGHNA and CDR2 YNFKEQ. This CDR3 comprises 18 residues. V dropped 0 bases and J dropped 8; count of bases not matched to a gene: 14.

The chain combines TRBV30 with TRBJ1-1; D uncertain. CDR1 is GTSNPN and CDR2 is SVGIG in the germline V gene (reference sequence). The CDR3 is made up of 13 amino acids. Trimming removed 4 bases from V and 11 bases from J, with 20 bases in between. This chain's CDR3 is CAWTRYSGLMAFF. In DNA, the CDR3 is TGTGCCTGGACTCGATACAGCGGACTGATGGCTTTCTTT.

V gene TRBV4-1 combines with J gene TRBJ2-5; no reliable D call. Per germline, CDR1 MGHRA and CDR2 YSYEKL. CDR3 length equals 13 residues. The V end was cut by 3 bases, the J end by 5 bases, with 10 bases between. The CDR3 nucleotides read TGCGCCAGCAGCCAGGTAGTCGGGGAGACCCAGTACTTC. Encoded protein: CASSQVVGETQYF.